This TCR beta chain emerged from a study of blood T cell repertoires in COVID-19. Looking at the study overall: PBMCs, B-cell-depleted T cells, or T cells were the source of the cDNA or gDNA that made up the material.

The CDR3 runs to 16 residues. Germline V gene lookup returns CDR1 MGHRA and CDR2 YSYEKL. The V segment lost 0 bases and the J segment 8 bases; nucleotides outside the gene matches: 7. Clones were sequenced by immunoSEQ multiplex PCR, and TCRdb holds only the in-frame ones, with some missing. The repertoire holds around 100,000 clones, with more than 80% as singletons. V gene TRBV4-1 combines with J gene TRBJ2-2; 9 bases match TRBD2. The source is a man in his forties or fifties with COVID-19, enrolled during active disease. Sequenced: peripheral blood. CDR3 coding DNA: TGCGCCAGCAGCCAAGATCTAGCGGGGCATAGGGGGGAGCTGTTTTTT. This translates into CASSQDLAGHRGELFF.